This T cell receptor beta chain was sequenced in a study of control samples from healthy donors and cancer patients. This clone appeared a single time. There are 16 residues in the CDR3. Trimming took off 0 bases at V and 0 bases at J, with 9 bases between the two ends. CDR1 is SGHNT, CDR2 YYREEE, per germline (reference sequence). The repertoire was sequenced with immunoSEQ multiplex PCR; TCRdb's copy has only in-frame clones and lacks some. This table has around 140,000 clones, just under 90% appearing once. What was sequenced was PBMCs. The chain has TRBV5-4 and TRBJ2-2; a possible D gene is TRBD1 (7 bases). The TCR was taken from a man aged 50 to 60 with head and neck cancer. This CDR3 reads CASSLARGANTGELFF. In DNA, the CDR3 is TGTGCCAGCAGCTTGGCCAGGGGGGCGAACACCGGGGAGCTGTTTTTT.